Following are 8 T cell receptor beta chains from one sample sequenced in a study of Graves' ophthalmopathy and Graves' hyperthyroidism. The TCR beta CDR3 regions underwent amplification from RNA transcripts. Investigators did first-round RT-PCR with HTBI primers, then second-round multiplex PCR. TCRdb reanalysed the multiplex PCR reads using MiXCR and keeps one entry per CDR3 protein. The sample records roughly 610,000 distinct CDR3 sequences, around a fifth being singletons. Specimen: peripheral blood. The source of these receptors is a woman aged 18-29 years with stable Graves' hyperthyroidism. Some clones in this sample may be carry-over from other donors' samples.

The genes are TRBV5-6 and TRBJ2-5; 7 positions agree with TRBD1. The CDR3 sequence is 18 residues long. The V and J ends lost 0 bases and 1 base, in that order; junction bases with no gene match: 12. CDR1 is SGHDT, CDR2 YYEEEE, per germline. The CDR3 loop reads CASSLARTDREGQETQYF. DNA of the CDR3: TGTGCCAGCAGCTTGGCCCGAACAGACAGGGAAGGCCAAGAGACCCAGTACTTC.

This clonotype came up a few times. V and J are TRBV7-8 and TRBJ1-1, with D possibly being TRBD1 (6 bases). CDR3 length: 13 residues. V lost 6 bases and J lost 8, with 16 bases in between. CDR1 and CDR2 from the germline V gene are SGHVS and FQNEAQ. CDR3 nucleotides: TGTGCCAGCAGAGATATGGACAGAAAGGAAGCTTTCTTT. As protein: CASRDMDRKEAFF.

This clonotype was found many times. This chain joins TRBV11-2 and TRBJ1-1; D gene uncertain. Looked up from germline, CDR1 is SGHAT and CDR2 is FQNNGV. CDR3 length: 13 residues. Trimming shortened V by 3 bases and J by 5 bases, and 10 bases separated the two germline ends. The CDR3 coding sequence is TGTGCCAGCAGCTTCGGACCCGCGACTGAAGCTTTCTTT. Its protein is CASSFGPATEAFF.

The CDR3 loop is CASSLLGQKLNTEAFF. The CDR3 DNA sequence: TGTGCCAGCAGCTTGTTGGGACAGAAATTGAACACTGAAGCTTTCTTT. The V and J genes are TRBV5-5 and TRBJ1-1; the match to TRBD1 covers 7 bases. The germline gives CDR1 SGHKS, CDR2 YYEKEE (reference sequence). Trimming at V came to 1 base and at J to 0 bases, leaving 6 bases not matched to a gene. This CDR3 spans 16 amino acids.

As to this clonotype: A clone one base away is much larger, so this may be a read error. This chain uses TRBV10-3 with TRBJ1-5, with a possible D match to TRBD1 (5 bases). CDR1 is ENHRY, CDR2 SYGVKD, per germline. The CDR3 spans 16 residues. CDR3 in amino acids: CAIIESRGDSNQPQHF. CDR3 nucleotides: TGTGCCATCATTGAGTCGAGAGGGGATAGCAATCAGCCCCAGCATTTT.

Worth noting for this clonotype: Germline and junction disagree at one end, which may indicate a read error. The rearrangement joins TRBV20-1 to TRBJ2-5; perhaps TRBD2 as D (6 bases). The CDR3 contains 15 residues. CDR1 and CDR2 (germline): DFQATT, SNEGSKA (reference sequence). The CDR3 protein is CSAKYGLSYRETQYF. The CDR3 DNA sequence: TGCAGTGCTAAATACGGACTATCGTACCGAGAGACGCAGTACTTC.

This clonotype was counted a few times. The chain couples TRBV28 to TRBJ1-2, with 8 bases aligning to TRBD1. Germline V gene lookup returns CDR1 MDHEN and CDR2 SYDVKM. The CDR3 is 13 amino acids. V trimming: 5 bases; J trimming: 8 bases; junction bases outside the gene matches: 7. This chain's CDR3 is CASSVRTGQGYTF. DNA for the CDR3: TGTGCCAGCAGTGTCCGGACAGGGCAAGGCTACACCTTC.

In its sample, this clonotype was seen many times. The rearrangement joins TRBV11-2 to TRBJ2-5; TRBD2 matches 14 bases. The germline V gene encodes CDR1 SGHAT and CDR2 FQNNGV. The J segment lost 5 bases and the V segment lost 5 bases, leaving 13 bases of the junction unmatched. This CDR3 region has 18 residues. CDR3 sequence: CASSHLTSGRAIIETQYF. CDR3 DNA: TGTGCCAGCAGCCACCTGACTAGCGGGAGGGCGATAATCGAGACCCAGTACTTC. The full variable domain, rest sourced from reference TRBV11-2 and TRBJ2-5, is EAGVAQSPRYKIIEKRQSVAFWCNPISGHATLYWYQQILGQGPKLLIQFQNNGVVDDSQLPKDRFSAERLKGVDSTLKIQPAKLEDSAVYLCASSHLTSGRAIIETQYFGPGTRLLVL.